These 28 T cell receptor beta chains were all obtained from the same sample, sequenced in a study of beta chain features in type 1 diabetes. The whole isolated RNA underwent reverse transcription, so sequencing captured expressed TCRB transcripts. Profiling relied on immunoSEQ multiplex PCR, and the TCRdb table lists in-frame clones only, not all of them. The sample consists of 200,000 to 250,000 clones, over 8.5% of them appearing once. The material sequenced was naive CD4+ T cells from blood. These receptors were collected from a young woman in good health.

The V and J genes are TRBV5-1 and TRBJ2-4; 9 bases are a match to TRBD1. Per germline, CDR1 SGHRS and CDR2 YFSETQ. Trimming removed 5 bases from V and 0 bases from J; junction bases left unmatched: 6. This CDR3 is built from 16 residues. CDR3 sequence: CASSSGTGIAKNIQYF. DNA for the CDR3: TGCGCCAGCAGTTCCGGGACAGGGATAGCCAAAAACATTCAGTACTTC.

The gene calls are TRBV2 and TRBJ1-1; D not resolved. Germline V lookup: CDR1 SNHLY, CDR2 FYNNEI. There are 12 residues in the CDR3. V lost 4 bases, J lost 4 bases, and 7 bases lay in between. CDR3 loop: CASSVVRTEAFF. CDR3 bases: TGTGCCAGCAGTGTTGTCCGCACTGAAGCTTTCTTT.

This clone was found a few times. CDR3: CASSLGLAGVGPTTGELFF. The DNA for the CDR3 is TGTGCCAGCAGCTTGGGACTAGCGGGAGTGGGTCCGACCACCGGGGAGCTGTTTTTT. The rearrangement joins TRBV5-4 to TRBJ2-2; 12 bases are shared with TRBD2. The CDR3 loop spans 19 amino acids. V shed 0 bases and J 4 bases; nucleotides not matched to a gene: 10. From germline, CDR1 is SGHNT and CDR2 YYREEE (reference sequence).

In its sample, this clone was seen a few times. This chain connects TRBV5-1 to TRBJ1-2, with 8 bases that match TRBD1. V was pared by 3 bases and J by 8 bases, with 12 bases of the junction left unmatched. The germline V gene encodes CDR1 SGHRS and CDR2 YFSETQ. The CDR3 is made up of 15 amino acids. This CDR3 reads CASSSSGGALGGYTF. The CDR3 nucleotides read TGCGCCAGCAGCTCATCAGGGGGCGCTTTGGGGGGCTACACCTTC.

The sample holds a few counts of this clone. The chain combines TRBV19 with TRBJ2-2, with 10 bases that match TRBD2. The trim removed 5 bases at V and 5 bases at J, leaving 8 bases unmatched. This CDR3 spans 16 amino acids. From germline, CDR1 is LNHDA and CDR2 SQIVND (reference sequence). This CDR3 reads CASSHHSGRSTGELFF. The CDR3 region has the DNA TGTGCCAGTAGTCATCATAGCGGGAGGTCGACCGGGGAGCTGTTTTTT. The whole variable domain, filled in from reference TRBV19 and TRBJ2-2, reads DGGITQSPKYLFRKEGQNVTLSCEQNLNHDAMYWYRQDPGQGLRLIYYSQIVNDFQKGDIAEGYSVSREKKESFPLTVTSAQKNPTAFYLCASSHHSGRSTGELFFGEGSRLTVL.

The chain carries TRBV4-2 and TRBJ2-7, with D possibly being TRBD2 (5 bases). Trimming took off 4 bases at V and 1 base at J, with 17 bases between the two ends. The CDR3 consists of 16 residues. Germline V gene data show CDR1 as LGHNA and CDR2 as YNFKEQ. The CDR3 coding sequence is TGTGCCAGCAGCCCGCATCGATTCAGCGGTTCCTACGAGCAGTACTTC. Its translation: CASSPHRFSGSYEQYF.

The chain joins TRBV2 to TRBJ1-4; a weak D match, TRBD1 (5 bases). The germline CDR1 and CDR2 sequences are SNHLY and FYNNEI. Trimming removed 8 bases at V and 7 bases at J, with 11 bases between. This CDR3 region has 12 residues. The CDR3 loop is CASGSDSEKLFF. CDR3 DNA: TGTGCCAGCGGGTCCGACAGTGAAAAACTGTTTTTT. Combining the CDR3 with reference TRBV2 and TRBJ1-4 gives the whole variable domain EPEVTQTPSHQVTQMGQEVILRCVPISNHLYFYWYRQILGQKVEFLVSFYNNEISEKSEIFDDQFSVERPDGSNFTLKIRSTKLEDSAMYFCASGSDSEKLFFGSGTQLSVL.

This clone was seen a handful of times. J is TRBJ2-5 and V is TRBV2; TRBD1 agrees at 7 bases. Germline trimming cut 6 bases from V and 3 bases from J; bases unmatched to any gene: 10. The germline CDR1 and CDR2 sequences are SNHLY and FYNNEI. The CDR3 is 15 residues long. CDR3: CASRATGTKEETQYF. The CDR3, as DNA: TGTGCCAGCAGGGCGACAGGGACGAAAGAAGAGACCCAGTACTTC.

In this sample, this clone turned up a few times. V and J are TRBV6-1 and TRBJ1-1; the D gene is possibly TRBD1 (5 bases). Germline V gene data show CDR1 as MNHNS and CDR2 as SASEGT. The ends were cut back, 6 bases at V and 5 bases at J, with 10 bases in the middle. There are 12 residues in the CDR3. The CDR3 bases are TGTGCCAGCAGACTAACAGGAACTGAAGCTTTCTTT. It encodes CASRLTGTEAFF.

The chain carries TRBV6-5 and TRBJ2-7; 10 bases agree with TRBD1. V lost 5 bases to trimming and J lost 3 bases; unmatched junction nucleotides: 1. In germline, CDR1 is MNHEY, CDR2 SVGAGI. The CDR3 consists of 13 residues. CDR3 sequence (DNA): TGTGCCAGCAGTAGGGACAGGGGCTACGAGCAGTACTTC. It specifies CASSRDRGYEQYF.

In this sample, this clone turned up a few times. V is TRBV7-9 and J is TRBJ1-1, with a tentative D call TRBD1 (5 bases). Trimming removed 5 bases from V and 0 bases from J, with 13 bases in between. Germline CDR1 is SEHNR and CDR2 is FQNEAQ (reference sequence). CDR3 length: 15 residues. The DNA for the CDR3 is TGTGCCAGCAGCACCCCGGGACTGATGAACACTGAAGCTTTCTTT. This translates into CASSTPGLMNTEAFF.

In its sample, this clone was seen a few times. The chain carries TRBV7-6 and TRBJ2-3; 8 bases fit TRBD2. V gave up 1 base and J gave up 3 bases; unmatched junction bases: 6. CDR3 length equals 16 residues. CDR1 and CDR2 (germline): SGHVS, FNYEAQ. The CDR3 loop is CASSLGSGGTTDTQYF. The CDR3 nucleotides read TGTGCCAGCAGCTTAGGGAGCGGGGGTACTACAGATACGCAGTATTTT.

This clone has just a few counts. This chain joins TRBV29-1 and TRBJ1-5, with 7 nucleotides matching TRBD1. In germline, CDR1 is SQVTM, CDR2 ANQGSEA. With 4 bases clipped from V and 5 bases from J, the junction kept 2 bases outside the gene matches. CDR3 size: 12 residues. The CDR3 sequence is CSVGQGHQPQHF. The CDR3 DNA reads as TGCAGCGTTGGACAGGGTCATCAGCCCCAGCATTTT.

This clone was detected a few times. The chain carries TRBV27 and TRBJ2-1; 10 positions agree with TRBD2. Germline trimming cut 5 bases from V and 1 base from J; bases unmatched to any gene: 8. The germline V gene encodes CDR1 MNHEY and CDR2 SMNVEV (reference sequence). This CDR3 comprises 17 residues. The DNA of the CDR3 is TGTGCCAGCAGTCAATCACTAGCGGGAAGGTCCTACAATGAGCAGTTCTTC. It encodes CASSQSLAGRSYNEQFF.

The chain employs TRBV28 and TRBJ1-5, with D possibly matching TRBD1 (5 bases). Germline V CDR1 and CDR2: MDHEN, SYDVKM. Trimming pared 2 bases from V and 1 base from J, leaving 9 bases between. The CDR3 is made up of 15 amino acids. CDR3 protein: CASSLGGLSNQPQHF. CDR3 coding DNA: TGTGCCAGCAGTTTAGGGGGACTGAGCAATCAGCCCCAGCATTTT. Drawing the rest from reference TRBV28 and TRBJ1-5, the complete variable domain is DVKVTQSSRYLVKRTGEKVFLECVQDMDHENMFWYRQDPGLGLRLIYFSYDVKMKEKGDIPEGYSVSREKKERFSLILESASTNQTSMYLCASSLGGLSNQPQHFGDGTRLSIL.

This clone was observed a few times. V usage is TRBV30 and J usage is TRBJ2-2, with 11 nucleotides matching TRBD2. The CDR3 covers 16 residues. V trimming: 3 bases; J trimming: 7 bases; junction bases outside the gene matches: 10. In germline, CDR1 is GTSNPN, CDR2 SVGIG (reference sequence). In nucleotides, the CDR3 is TGTGCCTGGAGCGGACTAGCGGGCTTTCGGGACGGGGAGCTGTTTTTT. Translated, it gives CAWSGLAGFRDGELFF.

This clone was seen a few times. This rearrangement joins TRBV5-4 to TRBJ2-3, with 11 bases aligning to TRBD2. CDR1 and CDR2 from the germline V gene are SGHNT and YYREEE (reference sequence). J lost 2 bases, V lost 10 bases, and 12 bases had no gene match. The CDR3 runs to 16 residues. The CDR3, as DNA: TGTGCCGACCGAACCGGGACTAGCGGTAACACAGATACGCAGTATTTT. Its translation is CADRTGTSGNTDTQYF.

This chain uses TRBV25-1 with TRBJ2-2; tentative D call: TRBD1 (5 bases). The V gene lost 4 bases and the J gene lost 7 bases, with 7 bases spanning the gap. CDR1 MGHDK and CDR2 SYGVNS come from the germline V gene. The CDR3 sequence is 12 residues long. CDR3 sequence (DNA): TGTGCCAGCAGTGGGGGCGGCGGGGAGCTGTTTTTT. Translated, it gives CASSGGGGELFF.

The chain links TRBV11-2 to TRBJ2-7; D perhaps matches TRBD1 (5 bases). Germline V gene sequence: CDR1 SGHAT, CDR2 FQNNGV. This CDR3 is built from 17 residues. V lost 1 base, J lost 4 bases, and 20 bases lay in between. The CDR3 bases are TGTGCCAGCAGCTTAGTTTTTCACCGTTTTCAGGGTTACGAGCAGTACTTC. This encodes CASSLVFHRFQGYEQYF.

This sequence joins TRBV11-2 and TRBJ1-1; 7 positions match TRBD1. The germline V gene has CDR1 SGHAT and CDR2 FQNNGV. The CDR3 is 13 amino acids. Trimming removed 8 bases from V and 4 bases from J; junction bases left unmatched: 7. CDR3 bases: TGTGCCAGCTCTTTCACAGGGGTCACTGAAGCTTTCTTT. It specifies CASSFTGVTEAFF.

This clone showed up just a few times. The chain combines TRBV13 with TRBJ1-1; TRBD1 matches 7 bases. This CDR3 region has 17 residues. From germline, CDR1 is PRHDT and CDR2 FYEKMQ (reference sequence). V gave up 4 bases and J gave up 2 bases; unmatched junction bases: 13. In nucleotides, the CDR3 is TGTGCCAGCAGCTCAAGGAAACAGGGGTGGGGAAACACTGAAGCTTTCTTT. Its translation is CASSSRKQGWGNTEAFF.

This clone turned up a few times. The chain employs TRBV2 and TRBJ2-7; tentative D call: TRBD2 (5 bases). Deletions cut 8 bases from V and 0 bases from J, with 14 bases between. CDR3 size: 14 residues. CDR1 and CDR2 (germline): SNHLY, FYNNEI. In nucleotides, the CDR3 is TGTGCCAGCGTCCGGACTGAAAGCTCCTACGAGCAGTACTTC. This translates into CASVRTESSYEQYF.

This clone was seen only a few times. The chain links TRBV18 to TRBJ1-5; 8 nucleotides agree with TRBD1. This CDR3 has 16 amino acids. Trimming cost V 5 bases and J 7 bases; bases outside gene matches: 13. Germline V CDR1 and CDR2: KGHSH, LQKENI. CDR3 protein: CASSIGTGEPGQPQHF. CDR3 bases: TGTGCCAGCTCAATAGGGACAGGAGAACCGGGGCAGCCCCAGCATTTT.

The chain combines TRBV5-5 with TRBJ2-3, with TRBD2 as a possible D gene (5 bases). With 1 base removed from V and 7 bases from J, the gap between germline ends came to 10 bases. Per germline, CDR1 SGHKS and CDR2 YYEKEE (reference sequence). CDR3 length: 13 amino acids. CDR3 residues: CASSLSGGYTQYF. The CDR3 nucleotides read TGTGCCAGCAGCTTGAGCGGCGGATATACGCAGTATTTT.

The gene calls are TRBV5-1 and TRBJ1-2; 8 bases are a match to TRBD1. Germline V gives CDR1 SGHRS, CDR2 YFSETQ. This CDR3 has 14 amino acids. Trimming took 4 bases from V and 4 from J; bases not matched to a gene: 6. The CDR3 sequence: CASSLTGVGYGYTF. The CDR3 DNA follows: TGCGCCAGCAGCCTGACAGGGGTCGGCTATGGCTACACCTTC.

This clone was detected only a few times. The chain is built from TRBV6-1 and TRBJ1-2, with D tentatively TRBD1 (5 bases). Trimming removed 0 bases from V and 3 bases from J, with 8 bases in between. CDR3 length: 14 residues. Germline-derived CDR1 and CDR2 are MNHNS and SASEGT. The CDR3 reads CASSEAGGYYGYTF. DNA of the CDR3: TGTGCCAGCAGTGAAGCGGGGGGGTACTATGGCTACACCTTC.

This clone was recorded a few times. The chain has TRBV6-5 and TRBJ2-5, with a tentative D call TRBD2 (6 bases). Germline CDR1 reads MNHEY; CDR2 reads SVGAGI. This CDR3 region has 13 residues. The V and J ends lost 4 bases and 5 bases respectively, with 11 bases between them. CDR3 sequence: CASSWVGRETQYF. CDR3 nucleotides: TGTGCCAGCAGTTGGGTGGGGAGGGAGACCCAGTACTTC.

Only a few counts were recorded for this clone. The CDR3 nucleotides are TGTGCCAGCAGTGAGCTAGCGGCCGGTGCTGAGACCCAGTACTTC. Protein: CASSELAAGAETQYF. V usage is TRBV6-1 and J usage is TRBJ2-5; TRBD2 agrees at 7 bases. This CDR3 has 15 amino acids. Germline values: CDR1 MNHNS, CDR2 SASEGT. The trim removed 3 bases at V and 5 bases at J, leaving 9 bases unmatched.